The 9 T cell receptor beta chains reported below all come from one sample, sequenced in a study of blood T cell repertoires in COVID-19. The protocol was immunoSEQ multiplex PCR, while the TCRdb copy is restricted to in-frame clones and leaves out a portion. The sample has nearly 110,000 clones, 65% to 75% seen once. The sequenced material came from peripheral blood. Every receptor here comes from a human donor with acute or convalescent COVID-19. The donor label of this sample is uncertain.

V usage is TRBV5-1 and J usage is TRBJ2-1; 8 positions agree with TRBD1. The CDR3 contains 15 residues. The V and J ends lost 4 bases and 0 bases, in that order; junction bases with no gene match: 3. Germline V gene data show CDR1 as SGHRS and CDR2 as YFSETQ. CDR3 residues: CASSMGQASYNEQFF. The CDR3 DNA sequence: TGCGCCAGCAGCATGGGACAGGCCTCCTACAATGAGCAGTTCTTC.

This clone came up once. This rearrangement joins TRBV6-6 to TRBJ1-3; D perhaps matches TRBD1 (6 bases). The CDR3 runs 15 residues. Looked up from germline, CDR1 is MNHNY and CDR2 is SVGAGI (reference sequence). Between the trimmed V and J ends, which lost 5 bases and 2 bases, there was a span of 13 bases. The DNA for the CDR3 is TGTGCCAGCAGTCCCGCCTGGGACACTGGAAACACCATATATTTT. It yields the protein CASSPAWDTGNTIYF.

The chain recombines TRBV5-6 with TRBJ1-2, with D possibly matching TRBD1 (6 bases). The CDR3 has 18 amino acids. The germline CDR1 and CDR2 sequences are SGHDT and YYEEEE. Trimming left V 0 bases short and J 4 bases short, with 22 bases between. The CDR3 loop reads CASSLAVTGGLIGYGYTF. CDR3 bases: TGTGCCAGCAGCTTGGCCGTGACAGGAGGTCTAATTGGCTATGGCTACACCTTC.

Of note for this clone: Other DNA sequences of this sample code for an identical CDR3. This chain uses TRBV6-4 with TRBJ2-1; 10 bases match TRBD2. V lost 0 bases and J lost 6; bases outside the gene matches: 2. The CDR3 is 15 amino acids. CDR1 is MRHNA, CDR2 SNTAGT, per germline. The CDR3 bases are TGTGCCAGCAGTGACTCGAGCGGGGGGGCCAATGAGCAGTTCTTC. As protein: CASSDSSGGANEQFF.

The chain joins TRBV5-1 to TRBJ2-7; 11 bases line up with TRBD2. Trimming cost V 6 bases and J 2 bases; bases outside gene matches: 13. The germline gives CDR1 SGHRS, CDR2 YFSETQ. The CDR3 covers 17 residues. Here the CDR3 DNA reads TGCGCCAGCACCAGCTTACCTAGCGGGGGGCTTACCTACGAGCAGTACTTC. Translation gives CASTSLPSGGLTYEQYF. Filled out from reference TRBV5-1 and TRBJ2-7, the complete variable domain reads KAGVTQTPRYLIKTRGQQVTLSCSPISGHRSVSWYQQTPGQGLQFLFEYFSETQRNKGNFPGRFSGRQFSNSRSEMNVSTLELGDSALYLCASTSLPSGGLTYEQYFGPGTRLTVT.

The rearrangement uses TRBV6-5 and TRBJ2-7; 9 positions agree with TRBD1. Germline V gene data show CDR1 as MNHEY and CDR2 as SVGAGI. The CDR3 loop spans 15 amino acids. V was clipped by 6 bases and J by 6 bases; unmatched bases: 12. The CDR3 reads CASRRDRDRVSEQYV. DNA for the CDR3: TGTGCCAGCAGGAGAGACCGGGACAGGGTATCCGAGCAGTACGTC.

This clone occurred many times. This rearrangement joins TRBV7-9 to TRBJ2-1, with D tentatively TRBD1 (5 bases). Trimming took off 7 bases at V and 4 bases at J, with 17 bases between the two ends. This CDR3 comprises 15 residues. Per germline, CDR1 SEHNR and CDR2 FQNEAQ (reference sequence). The CDR3 loop is CASTPPGREYNEQFF. The CDR3 nucleotides read TGTGCCAGCACCCCCCCAGGCAGGGAATACAATGAGCAGTTCTTC.

The chain recombines TRBV6-2 or TRBV6-3 with TRBJ1-1, with 8 nucleotides matching TRBD1. Per the germline V gene, CDR1 is MNHEY and CDR2 is SVGEGT. The CDR3 runs 16 residues. Trimming cost V 6 bases and J 1 base; bases outside gene matches: 10. CDR3 region: CASSPLRTGSNTEAFF. As DNA, the CDR3 is TGTGCCAGCAGCCCTCTCAGGACAGGGTCGAACACTGAAGCTTTCTTT.

This clone appeared a few times. The chain's CDR3 is CSVERAGQGAETQYF. The CDR3 DNA sequence: TGCAGCGTTGAAAGGGCGGGGCAGGGTGCAGAGACCCAGTACTTC. The J gene is TRBJ2-5, the V gene TRBV29-1; maybe TRBD2 (6 bases). V gave up 2 bases and J gave up 4 bases, with 17 bases separating them. Germline CDR1 is SQVTM and CDR2 is ANQGSEA. This CDR3 region has 15 residues.